The 4 T cell receptor beta chains below come from one sample, sequenced in a study of shared clonotypes between healthy human individuals. Assay: immunoSEQ multiplex PCR; the TCRdb copy retains only in-frame clones and omits some. Here the sample spans some 1,400,000 clones, around 95% being singletons. Sequencing used naive CD4+ T cells sorted from blood. Indicated subset: CD45RA+ positively selected. The source of these receptors is a man aged 25-45 years in good health.

Only one count was recorded for this clone. This chain connects TRBV6-5 to TRBJ1-1, with a tentative D call TRBD1 (5 bases). Germline-derived CDR1 and CDR2 are MNHEY and SVGAGI. The CDR3 has 13 residues. Between the trimmed V and J ends, which lost 5 bases and 3 bases, there was a span of 10 bases. CDR3 region: CASSTGMDTEAFF. The CDR3 region has the DNA TGTGCCAGCAGTACAGGTATGGACACTGAAGCTTTCTTT.

The sample holds one count of this clone. The rearrangement joins TRBV11-2 to TRBJ2-5; D may be TRBD2 (6 bases). Between the trimmed V and J ends, which lost 0 bases and 5 bases, there was a span of 10 bases. Per germline, CDR1 SGHAT and CDR2 FQNNGV. The CDR3 has 14 amino acids. CDR3 in DNA: TGTGCCAGCAGCTTAGATCGACTAGTTGAGACCCAGTACTTC. Its protein is CASSLDRLVETQYF.

V usage is TRBV15 and J usage is TRBJ1-4; TRBD1 matches 8 bases. With V trimmed by 3 bases and J by 8 bases, 5 bases remained unmatched. Germline CDR1 reads LNHNV; CDR2 reads YYDKDF (reference sequence). The CDR3 spans 14 residues. CDR3 in amino acids: CATSRTGVSEKLFF. CDR3 bases: TGTGCCACCAGCAGGACAGGGGTCAGCGAAAAACTGTTTTTT.

A note on this clone: Other DNA sequences in the sample encode the same CDR3. The chain uses TRBV18 and TRBJ2-7; 8 bases line up with TRBD1. There are 14 residues in the CDR3. Germline-derived CDR1 and CDR2 are KGHSH and LQKENI. The J segment lost 3 bases and the V segment lost 2 bases, leaving 3 bases of the junction unmatched. The CDR3 here is CASSPGTGGYEQYF. In nucleotides, the CDR3 is TGTGCCAGCTCACCAGGAACAGGGGGCTACGAGCAGTACTTC. Full variable domain (remainder filled in from reference TRBV18 and TRBJ2-7): NAGVMQNPRHLVRRRGQEARLRCSPMKGHSHVYWYRQLPEEGLKFMVYLQKENIIDESGMPKERFSAEFPKEGPSILRIQQVVRGDSAAYFCASSPGTGGYEQYFGPGTRLTVT.